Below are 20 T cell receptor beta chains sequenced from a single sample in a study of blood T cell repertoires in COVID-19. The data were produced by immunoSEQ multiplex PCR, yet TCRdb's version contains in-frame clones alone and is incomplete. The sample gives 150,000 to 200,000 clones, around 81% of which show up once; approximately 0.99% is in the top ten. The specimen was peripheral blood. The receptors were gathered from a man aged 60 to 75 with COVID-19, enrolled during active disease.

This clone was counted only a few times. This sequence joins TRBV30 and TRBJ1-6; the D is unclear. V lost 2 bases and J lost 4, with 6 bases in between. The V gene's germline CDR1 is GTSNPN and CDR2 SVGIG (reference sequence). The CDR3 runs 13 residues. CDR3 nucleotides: TGTGCCTGGAGTAGGGAGTATAATTCACCCCTCCACTTT. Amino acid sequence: CAWSREYNSPLHF.

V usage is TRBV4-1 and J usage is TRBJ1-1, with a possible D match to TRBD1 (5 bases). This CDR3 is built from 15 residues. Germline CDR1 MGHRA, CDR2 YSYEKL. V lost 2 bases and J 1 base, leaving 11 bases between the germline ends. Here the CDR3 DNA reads TGCGCCAGCAGCCAACCGACAAGGGGGAACACTGAAGCTTTCTTT. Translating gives CASSQPTRGNTEAFF.

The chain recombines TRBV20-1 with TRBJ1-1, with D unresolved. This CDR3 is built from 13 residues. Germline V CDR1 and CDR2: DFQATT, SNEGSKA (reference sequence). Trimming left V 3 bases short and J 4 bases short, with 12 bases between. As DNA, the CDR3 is TGCAGTGCTAGTTCTCTTGGCCCCACTGAAGCTTTCTTT. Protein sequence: CSASSLGPTEAFF.

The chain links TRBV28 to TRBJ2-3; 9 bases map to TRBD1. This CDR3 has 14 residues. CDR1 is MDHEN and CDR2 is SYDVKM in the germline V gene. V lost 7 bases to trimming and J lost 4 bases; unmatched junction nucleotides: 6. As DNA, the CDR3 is TGTGCCAGCACCGGGACAGGGCCCTCAGATACGCAGTATTTT. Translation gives CASTGTGPSDTQYF.

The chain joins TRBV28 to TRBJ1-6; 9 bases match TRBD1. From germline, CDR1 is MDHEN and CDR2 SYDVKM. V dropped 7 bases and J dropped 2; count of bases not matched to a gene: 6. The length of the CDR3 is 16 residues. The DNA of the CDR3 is TGTGCCAGCACCTACAGGGGGCAGACCTATAATTCACCCCTCCACTTT. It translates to CASTYRGQTYNSPLHF.

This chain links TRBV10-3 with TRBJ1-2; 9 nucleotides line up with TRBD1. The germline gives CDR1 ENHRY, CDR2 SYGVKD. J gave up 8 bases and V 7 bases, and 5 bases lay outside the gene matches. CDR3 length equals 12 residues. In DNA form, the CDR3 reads TGTGCCATCACTACAGGGGGCGACGGCTACACCTTC. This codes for CAITTGGDGYTF.

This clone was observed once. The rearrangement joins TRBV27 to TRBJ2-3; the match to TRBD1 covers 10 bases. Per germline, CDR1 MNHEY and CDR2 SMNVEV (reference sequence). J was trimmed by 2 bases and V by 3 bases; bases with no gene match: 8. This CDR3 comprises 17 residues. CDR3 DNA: TGTGCCAGCAGTTTTCTAGCCGGGACAGGGGCCACAGATACGCAGTATTTT. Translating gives CASSFLAGTGATDTQYF.

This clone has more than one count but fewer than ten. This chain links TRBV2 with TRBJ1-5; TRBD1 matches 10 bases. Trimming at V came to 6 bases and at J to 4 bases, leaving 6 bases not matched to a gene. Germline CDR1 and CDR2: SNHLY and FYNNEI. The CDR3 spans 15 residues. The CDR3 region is CASRRTGGGNQPQHF. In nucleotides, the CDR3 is TGTGCCAGCAGGAGGACAGGGGGAGGTAATCAGCCCCAGCATTTT.

CDR3 protein: CASSRDRGPYNEQFF. The CDR3 nucleotides read TGTGCCAGCAGCAGAGACAGGGGCCCCTACAATGAGCAGTTCTTC. The chain links TRBV7-9 to TRBJ2-1; 8 positions agree with TRBD1. Germline V gene lookup returns CDR1 SEHNR and CDR2 FQNEAQ (reference sequence). The CDR3 sequence is 15 residues long. Losses at the gene ends were 5 bases for V and 2 bases for J; bases not matched to a gene: 5.

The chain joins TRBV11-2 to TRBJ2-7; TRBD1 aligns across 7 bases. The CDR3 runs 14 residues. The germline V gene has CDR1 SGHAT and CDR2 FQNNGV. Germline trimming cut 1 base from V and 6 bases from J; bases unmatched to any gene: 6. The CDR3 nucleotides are TGTGCCAGCAGCTTAGTGCAGGGGGTTTTCGAGCAGTACTTC. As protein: CASSLVQGVFEQYF.

This chain's CDR3 is CASRLAGQGHLNYGYTF. Written as DNA, the CDR3 is TGTGCAAGTCGCTTAGCTGGACAGGGGCACCTCAACTATGGCTACACCTTC. The rearrangement links TRBV12-2 to TRBJ1-2; the table's D call, TRBD1, has no DNA check behind it. TRBV12-2 is a listed pseudogene. The CDR3 is made up of 17 amino acids.

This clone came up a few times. CDR3 in amino acids: CASRSTFPGEKLFF. Written as DNA, the CDR3 is TGTGCCAGCAGATCGACCTTCCCGGGGGAAAAACTGTTTTTT. The rearrangement links TRBV27 to TRBJ1-4; the D is unclear. The V and J ends lost 6 bases and 8 bases respectively, with 16 bases between them. Germline V gene sequence: CDR1 MNHEY, CDR2 SMNVEV (reference sequence). The CDR3 spans 14 residues. Based on the CDR3 plus reference TRBV27 and TRBJ1-4, the full variable domain is EAQVTQNPRYLITVTGKKLTVTCSQNMNHEYMSWYRQDPGLGLRQIYYSMNVEVTDKGDVPEGYKVSRKEKRNFPLILESPSPNQTSLYFCASRSTFPGEKLFFGSGTQLSVL.

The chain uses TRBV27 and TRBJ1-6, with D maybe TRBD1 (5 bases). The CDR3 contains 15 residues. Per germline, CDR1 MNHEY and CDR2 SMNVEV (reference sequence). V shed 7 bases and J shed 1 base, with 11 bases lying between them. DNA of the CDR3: TGTGCCAGCACTTATCAGGGTTCCTATAATTCACCCCTCCACTTT. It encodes CASTYQGSYNSPLHF.

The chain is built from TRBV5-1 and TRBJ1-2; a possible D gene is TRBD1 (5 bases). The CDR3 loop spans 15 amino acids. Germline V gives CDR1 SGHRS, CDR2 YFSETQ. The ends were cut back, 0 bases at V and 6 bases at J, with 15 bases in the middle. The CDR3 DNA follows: TGCGCCAGCAGCTTGGACGGAGACAGATTGAATGGCTACACCTTC. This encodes CASSLDGDRLNGYTF.

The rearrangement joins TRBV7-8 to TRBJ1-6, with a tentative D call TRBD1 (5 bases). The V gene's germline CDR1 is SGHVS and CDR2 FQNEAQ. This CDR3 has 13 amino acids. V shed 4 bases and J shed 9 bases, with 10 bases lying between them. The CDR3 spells CASSSRVASPLHF. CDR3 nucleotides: TGTGCCAGCAGCTCCAGGGTTGCTTCACCCCTCCACTTT.

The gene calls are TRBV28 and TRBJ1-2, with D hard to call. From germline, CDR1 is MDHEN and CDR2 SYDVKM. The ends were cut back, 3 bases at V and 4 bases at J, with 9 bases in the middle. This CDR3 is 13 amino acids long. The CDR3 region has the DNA TGTGCCAGCAGTTTTTCAGGCCGCTATGGCTACACCTTC. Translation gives CASSFSGRYGYTF.

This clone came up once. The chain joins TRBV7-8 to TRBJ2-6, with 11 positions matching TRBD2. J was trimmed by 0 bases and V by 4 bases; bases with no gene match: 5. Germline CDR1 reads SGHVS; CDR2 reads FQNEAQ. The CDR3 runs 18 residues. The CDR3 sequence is CASSSGLAEGSGANVLTF. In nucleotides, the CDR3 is TGTGCCAGCAGCTCGGGACTAGCGGAGGGCTCTGGGGCCAACGTCCTGACTTTC. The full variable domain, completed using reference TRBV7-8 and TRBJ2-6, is GAGVSQSPRYKVAKRGQDVALRCDPISGHVSLFWYQQALGQGPEFLTYFQNEAQLDKSGLPSDRFFAERPEGSVSTLKIQRTQQEDSAVYLCASSSGLAEGSGANVLTFGAGSRLTVL.

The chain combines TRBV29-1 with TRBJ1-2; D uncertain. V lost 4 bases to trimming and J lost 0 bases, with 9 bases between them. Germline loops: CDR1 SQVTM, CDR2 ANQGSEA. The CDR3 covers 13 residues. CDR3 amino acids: CSVGNSANYGYTF. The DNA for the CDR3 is TGCAGCGTTGGGAACAGTGCTAACTATGGCTACACCTTC. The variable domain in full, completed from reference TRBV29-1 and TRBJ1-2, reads SAVISQKPSRDICQRGTSLTIQCQVDSQVTMMFWYRQQPGQSLTLIATANQGSEATYESGFVIDKFPISRPNLTFSTLTVSNMSPEDSSIYLCSVGNSANYGYTFGSGTRLTVV.

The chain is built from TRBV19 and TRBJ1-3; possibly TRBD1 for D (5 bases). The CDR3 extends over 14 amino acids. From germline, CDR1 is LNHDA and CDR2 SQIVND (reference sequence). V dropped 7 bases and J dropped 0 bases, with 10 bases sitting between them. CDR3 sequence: CASTSTVSGNTIYF. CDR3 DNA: TGTGCCAGTACCTCGACAGTCTCTGGAAACACCATATATTTT.

The CDR3 DNA follows: TGTGCCAGCAGCTTACCTGGCAGGGGGCACAGCTACACCTTC. Its protein is CASSLPGRGHSYTF. The rearrangement links TRBV13 to TRBJ1-2; 8 bases match TRBD1. Trimming cost V 2 bases and J 9 bases; bases outside gene matches: 8. The CDR3 has 14 residues. Germline CDR1 and CDR2: PRHDT and FYEKMQ (reference sequence).